The 24 T cell receptor beta chains below all came from one sample that was sequenced in a study of blood T cell repertoires in COVID-19. TCRdb keeps only in-frame clones here, not all; method: immunoSEQ multiplex PCR. This table holds a few hundred thousand clones, more than 70% found once. The sequenced sample was peripheral blood. The receptors derive from a woman aged 50 to 60 who had recovered from COVID-19.

This sequence joins TRBV30 and TRBJ1-2, with 8 bases that match TRBD1. With 2 bases clipped from V and 7 bases from J, the junction kept 3 bases outside the gene matches. Germline-derived CDR1 and CDR2 are GTSNPN and SVGIG (reference sequence). The CDR3 covers 12 residues. The CDR3 DNA reads as TGTGCCTGGAGTCCGACAGGGGTTGGCTACACCTTC. Amino acid sequence: CAWSPTGVGYTF.

The sample holds one count of this clone. The chain joins TRBV6-6 to TRBJ1-4, with 9 bases identical to TRBD1. The length of the CDR3 is 15 residues. CDR1 and CDR2 (germline): MNHNY, SVGAGI (reference sequence). With V trimmed by 5 bases and J by 4 bases, 5 bases remained unmatched. This chain's CDR3 is CASSGSTGGNEKLFF. The CDR3 DNA is TGTGCCAGCAGTGGGTCGACAGGGGGTAATGAAAAACTGTTTTTT.

This rearrangement joins TRBV4-3 to TRBJ2-7; D is uncertain. Trimming removed 1 base from V and 0 bases from J, with 10 bases in between. The CDR3 has 15 residues. Germline CDR1 and CDR2: LGHNA and YSLEER. CDR3 region: CASSQGQRSSYEQYF. The DNA of the CDR3 is TGCGCCAGCAGCCAAGGGCAGCGTAGCTCCTACGAGCAGTACTTC.

This chain connects TRBV3-1 (or the pseudogene TRBV3-2) to TRBJ2-3; 7 nucleotides agree with TRBD2. V lost 3 bases and J lost 4; bases outside the gene matches: 4. This CDR3 is built from 14 residues. CDR1 and CDR2 from the germline V gene are LGHDT and YNNKEL (reference sequence). CDR3 residues: CASSQSGGADTQYF. The CDR3 nucleotides read TGTGCCAGCAGCCAGTCGGGAGGCGCAGATACGCAGTATTTT.

The CDR3 protein is CASSQDRFRDTQYF. CDR3 sequence (DNA): TGTGCCAGCAGCCAAGATCGGTTCAGGGATACCCAGTACTTC. The rearrangement uses TRBV3-1 (or the pseudogene TRBV3-2) and TRBJ2-5, with D perhaps matching TRBD1 (5 bases). The germline V gene has CDR1 LGHDT and CDR2 YNNKEL (reference sequence). The CDR3 is made up of 14 amino acids. The V end lost 0 bases, the J end lost 8 bases, and 13 bases lay between the germline ends.

This rearrangement joins TRBV4-3 to TRBJ2-3; 13 bases align to TRBD2. The CDR3 is 17 amino acids. V dropped 1 base and J dropped 5; count of bases not matched to a gene: 6. CDR1 is LGHNA, CDR2 YSLEER, per germline. The CDR3 DNA reads TGCGCCAGCAGCCAAGGATTCACTAGCGGGGGGGTAGATACGCAGTATTTT. Protein product: CASSQGFTSGGVDTQYF.

The chain carries TRBV25-1 and TRBJ1-2; tentative D call: TRBD1 (6 bases). This CDR3 comprises 13 residues. Germline V gene lookup returns CDR1 MGHDK and CDR2 SYGVNS. V was pared by 2 bases and J by 4 bases, with 8 bases between. DNA of the CDR3: TGTGCCAGCAGTGAAACAGGGTTCTATGGCTACACCTTC. Its protein is CASSETGFYGYTF.

The chain recombines TRBV30 with TRBJ1-1, with D perhaps matching TRBD1 (6 bases). CDR1 and CDR2 from the germline V gene are GTSNPN and SVGIG (reference sequence). The CDR3 contains 14 residues. The V and J ends lost 3 bases and 1 base respectively, with 12 bases between them. The CDR3 sequence is CAWSPGTRNTEAFF. Here the CDR3 DNA reads TGTGCCTGGAGCCCCGGGACAAGGAACACTGAAGCTTTCTTT.

The chain recombines TRBV7-2 with TRBJ1-2; TRBD1 matches at 7 bases. In germline, CDR1 is SGHTA, CDR2 FQGNSA. This CDR3 is 14 amino acids long. V shed 1 base and J 8 bases; nucleotides not matched to a gene: 7. This chain's CDR3 is CASSLVGQKKGYTF. CDR3 DNA: TGTGCCAGCAGCTTAGTGGGACAGAAGAAGGGCTACACCTTC. Drawing the rest from reference TRBV7-2 and TRBJ1-2, the complete variable domain is GAGVSQSPSNKVTEKGKDVELRCDPISGHTALYWYRQSLGQGLEFLIYFQGNSAPDKSGLPSDRFSAERTGGSVSTLTIQRTQQEDSAVYLCASSLVGQKKGYTFGSGTRLTVV.

This clone came up once. The V gene is TRBV30, the J gene TRBJ1-1, with D possibly matching TRBD1 (5 bases). Germline V gene sequence: CDR1 GTSNPN, CDR2 SVGIG (reference sequence). The CDR3 extends over 12 amino acids. The CDR3 DNA reads as TGTGCTACCGACGGACAGAACACTGAAGCTTTCTTT. Residues: CATDGQNTEAFF.

The genes are TRBV30 and TRBJ1-5; 9 bases agree with TRBD1. The V and J ends lost 5 bases and 6 bases, in that order; junction bases with no gene match: 5. Germline V gene lookup returns CDR1 GTSNPN and CDR2 SVGIG (reference sequence). This CDR3 contains 13 residues. This CDR3 reads CAWGRQGGQPQHF. CDR3 DNA sequence: TGTGCCTGGGGCCGACAGGGGGGTCAGCCCCAGCATTTT.

The chain carries TRBV10-3 and TRBJ1-2; 12 bases line up with TRBD1. This CDR3 is 15 amino acids long. V gave up 5 bases and J gave up 4 bases; unmatched junction bases: 5. The germline CDR1 and CDR2 sequences are ENHRY and SYGVKD. This CDR3 is CAISSGTGGVYGYTF. The CDR3 nucleotides read TGTGCCATCAGTTCCGGGACAGGGGGCGTCTATGGCTACACCTTC.

V gene TRBV7-9 combines with J gene TRBJ1-4, with TRBD1 matching 8 bases. CDR1 is SEHNR, CDR2 FQNEAQ, per germline (reference sequence). This CDR3 contains 14 residues. V lost 5 bases, J lost 6 bases, and 5 bases stayed unmatched. The CDR3 coding sequence is TGTGCCAGCAGCCCGGGACAGGCGCATGAAAAACTGTTTTTT. Residues: CASSPGQAHEKLFF.

The chain employs TRBV29-1 and TRBJ1-1; D unclear. The CDR3 is 12 residues long. Germline values: CDR1 SQVTM, CDR2 ANQGSEA. V lost 5 bases and J lost 0, with 7 bases in between. CDR3 amino acids: CSVWQMNTEAFF. CDR3 coding DNA: TGCAGCGTTTGGCAAATGAACACTGAAGCTTTCTTT.

The V and J genes are TRBV7-2 and TRBJ1-2; TRBD1 agrees at 7 bases. In germline, CDR1 is SGHTA, CDR2 FQGNSA. Trimming at V came to 5 bases and at J to 4 bases, leaving 13 bases not matched to a gene. This CDR3 is built from 16 residues. This CDR3 reads CASSLLEGAIGYGYTF. In DNA, the CDR3 is TGTGCCAGCAGCCTACTGGAGGGGGCAATCGGCTATGGCTACACCTTC.

The chain is built from TRBV3-1 (or the pseudogene TRBV3-2) and TRBJ2-1; 10 bases map to TRBD2. Per the germline V gene, CDR1 is LGHDT and CDR2 is YNNKEL (reference sequence). This CDR3 contains 14 residues. V lost 6 bases, J lost 7 bases, and 6 bases stayed unmatched. As DNA, the CDR3 is TGTGCCAGCAGACCTAGCGGGAGTGGGAATGAGCAGTTCTTC. Translation: CASRPSGSGNEQFF.

CDR3 residues: CSAIAGKAFF. CDR3 coding DNA: TGCAGTGCTATTGCGGGAAAAGCTTTCTTT. The chain employs TRBV20-1 and TRBJ1-1; D is ambiguous. With 4 bases removed from V and 9 bases from J, the gap between germline ends came to 9 bases. The CDR3 loop spans 10 amino acids. Germline V gene sequence: CDR1 DFQATT, CDR2 SNEGSKA (reference sequence).

This clone occurred a few times. The genes are TRBV5-1 and TRBJ1-1; 7 nucleotides agree with TRBD1. Per germline, CDR1 SGHRS and CDR2 YFSETQ. V lost 4 bases and J lost 1; bases outside the gene matches: 7. The CDR3 has 15 residues. CDR3: CASSNRDRGNTEAFF. For the CDR3, the DNA is TGCGCCAGCAGCAACCGGGACAGAGGGAACACTGAAGCTTTCTTT.

The CDR3 DNA reads as TGTGCCTGGAGTGTACAAGGACAGGCGGAAGCTTTCTTT. This sequence encodes CAWSVQGQAEAFF. The chain carries TRBV30 and TRBJ1-1, with 7 bases identical to TRBD1. The CDR3 has 13 residues. V was clipped by 0 bases and J by 8 bases; unmatched bases: 6. The germline V gene encodes CDR1 GTSNPN and CDR2 SVGIG (reference sequence). The full variable domain, in which reference TRBV30 and TRBJ1-1 provide the parts outside the CDR3, is SQTIHQWPATLVQPVGSPLSLECTVEGTSNPNLYWYRQAAGRGLQLLFYSVGIGQISSEVPQNLSASRPQDRQFILSSKKLLLSDSGFYLCAWSVQGQAEAFFGQGTRLTVV.

This chain links TRBV5-1 with TRBJ2-3; 11 bases fit TRBD2. There are 14 residues in the CDR3. Germline V gene data show CDR1 as SGHRS and CDR2 as YFSETQ. V was clipped by 4 bases and J by 5 bases; unmatched bases: 3. The CDR3 DNA is TGCGCCAGCAGCCCAGGGACTAGCGGAGATACGCAGTATTTT. This translates into CASSPGTSGDTQYF.

The J gene is TRBJ1-1, the V gene TRBV6-6; D not resolved. TRBJ1-4 matches the DNA end more closely, so the J call is doubtful. The CDR3 runs 10 residues. Germline CDR1 and CDR2: MNHNY and SVGAGI (reference sequence). CDR3 protein: CASSYSGLFF. CDR3 in DNA: TGTGCCAGCAGTTACTCCGGACTGTTTTTT.

The chain is built from TRBV7-2 and TRBJ1-2; 8 bases line up with TRBD1. The CDR3 spans 13 residues. The V and J ends lost 5 bases and 8 bases, in that order; junction bases with no gene match: 7. The germline V gene has CDR1 SGHTA and CDR2 FQGNSA. CDR3 DNA: TGTGCCAGCAGCACGGGACAGGTTATCGGCTACACCTTC. The encoded protein is CASSTGQVIGYTF. Filled out from reference TRBV7-2 and TRBJ1-2, the complete variable domain reads GAGVSQSPSNKVTEKGKDVELRCDPISGHTALYWYRQSLGQGLEFLIYFQGNSAPDKSGLPSDRFSAERTGGSVSTLTIQRTQQEDSAVYLCASSTGQVIGYTFGSGTRLTVV.

This clone occurred once. This chain joins TRBV6-5 and TRBJ2-7, with TRBD1 matching 8 bases. The CDR3 totals 13 residues. CDR1 and CDR2 from the germline V gene are MNHEY and SVGAGI. Losses at the gene ends were 7 bases for V and 6 bases for J; bases not matched to a gene: 8. CDR3 bases: TGTGCCAGCACAAGGACAGGGCGGAGCGAGCAGTACTTC. Amino acids: CASTRTGRSEQYF.

Here the CDR3 DNA reads TGCAGTGCTAGTAAGGGGGTCGACGAGCAGTACTTC. Protein: CSASKGVDEQYF. The chain carries TRBV20-1 and TRBJ2-7, with D possibly TRBD1 on 6 matching bases. There are 12 residues in the CDR3. V lost 3 bases and J 5 bases, leaving 11 bases between the germline ends. From germline, CDR1 is DFQATT and CDR2 SNEGSKA (reference sequence).